The T cell receptor beta chain described here comes from a study of graft-versus-host responses after intestinal transplantation. Study at large: Recipients received multivisceral, liver-intestinal, or isolated intestinal transplants. Points from the study as a whole: With peak circulating GvH clone levels came an association with early post-transplant HvG declines.

There are a few counts of this clone. Per germline, CDR1 SEHNR and CDR2 FQNEAQ (reference sequence). V dropped 1 base and J dropped 7 bases, with 4 bases sitting between them. The CDR3 spans 11 residues. Using immunoSEQ multiplex PCR, the repertoire was profiled, and TCRdb retains in-frame clones only, with some absent. The sample has several thousand clones, 20% to 25% seen once. The responders that had proliferated, CFSE-low CD3+CD4+ and CD3+CD8+ cells, were sorted after the reaction. The TCR sequence derives from a human patient who was an organ donor for intestinal transplantation. This material consisted of alloreactive CD4+ T cells from a mixed lymphocyte reaction culture, taken before transplantation. Stated subset: CFSE-low proliferating T cells sorted from approximately 6-day pre-transplant mixed lymphocyte reaction (GvH or HvG direction). V gene TRBV7-9 combines with J gene TRBJ2-5; D gene unclear. The CDR3 DNA is TGTGCCAGCAGCTTAGAGGGGACCCAGTACTTC. Its translation is CASSLEGTQYF.